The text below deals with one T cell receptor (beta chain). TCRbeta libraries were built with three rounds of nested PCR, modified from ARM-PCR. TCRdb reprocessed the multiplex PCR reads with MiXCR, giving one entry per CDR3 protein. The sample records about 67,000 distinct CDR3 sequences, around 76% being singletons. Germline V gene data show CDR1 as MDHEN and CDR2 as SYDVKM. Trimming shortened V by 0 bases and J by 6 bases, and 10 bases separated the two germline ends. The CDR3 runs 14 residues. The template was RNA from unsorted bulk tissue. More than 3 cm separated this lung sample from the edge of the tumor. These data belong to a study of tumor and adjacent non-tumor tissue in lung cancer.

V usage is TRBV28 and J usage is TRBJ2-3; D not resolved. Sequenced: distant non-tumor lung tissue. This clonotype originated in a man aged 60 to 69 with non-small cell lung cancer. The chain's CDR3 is CASSLWGIEDTQYF. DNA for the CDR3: TGTGCCAGCAGTTTATGGGGGATAGAGGATACGCAGTATTTT.